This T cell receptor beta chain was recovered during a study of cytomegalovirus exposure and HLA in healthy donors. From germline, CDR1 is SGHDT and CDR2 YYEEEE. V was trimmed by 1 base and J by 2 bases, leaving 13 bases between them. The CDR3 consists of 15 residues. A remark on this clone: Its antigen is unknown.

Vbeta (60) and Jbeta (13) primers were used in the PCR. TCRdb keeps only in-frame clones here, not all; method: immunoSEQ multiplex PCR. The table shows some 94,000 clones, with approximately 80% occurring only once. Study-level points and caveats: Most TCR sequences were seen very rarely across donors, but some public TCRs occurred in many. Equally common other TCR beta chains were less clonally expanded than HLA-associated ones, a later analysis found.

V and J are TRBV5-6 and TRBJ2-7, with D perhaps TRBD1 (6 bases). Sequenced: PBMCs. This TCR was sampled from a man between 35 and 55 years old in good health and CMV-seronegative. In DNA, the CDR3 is TGTGCCAGCAGCTTGTTTGGGCAGGGGACCTACGAGCAGTACTTC. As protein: CASSLFGQGTYEQYF.